This T cell receptor (beta chain) was retrieved from a study of blood T cell repertoires in COVID-19. Study-wide context: The United States, Italy and Spain were the sources of the acute and convalescent COVID-19 samples. Nucleic acid was either cDNA or gDNA, and it came from T cells, B-cell-depleted T cells, or PBMCs.

In the original analysis: Reference gene primer amplification gave estimated nucleated cell counts. Sequencing used immunoSEQ multiplex PCR; TCRdb keeps in-frame clones, though not all of them. V, J and clone size reflect that table, while D and trimming were determined from the DNA. Of approximately 110,000 clones detected, around 81% appear once; the ten largest clones hold less than 45%. The CDR3 extends over 15 amino acids. The germline gives CDR1 KGHSH, CDR2 LQKENI. V was cut by 0 bases and J by 0 bases, with 7 bases left in between. The rearrangement links TRBV18 to TRBJ2-3; D is ambiguous. The source material was peripheral blood. This clonotype was obtained from an elderly man with acute or convalescent COVID-19. CDR3 nucleotide sequence: TGTGCCAGCTCACCACCGGCCAGGAGCACAGATACGCAGTATTTT. Translated: CASSPPARSTDTQYF.